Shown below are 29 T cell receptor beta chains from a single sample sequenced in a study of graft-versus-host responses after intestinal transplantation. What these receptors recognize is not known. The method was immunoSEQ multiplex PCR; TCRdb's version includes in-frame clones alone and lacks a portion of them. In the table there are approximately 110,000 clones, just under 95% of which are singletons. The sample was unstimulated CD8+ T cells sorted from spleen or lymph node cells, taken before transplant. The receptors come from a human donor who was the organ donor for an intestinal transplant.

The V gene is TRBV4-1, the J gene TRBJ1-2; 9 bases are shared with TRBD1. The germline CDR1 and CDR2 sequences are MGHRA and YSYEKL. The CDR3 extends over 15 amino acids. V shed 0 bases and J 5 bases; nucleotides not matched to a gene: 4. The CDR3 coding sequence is TGCGCCAGCAGCCAAGACCCAGGACAGGGGTATGGCTACACCTTC. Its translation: CASSQDPGQGYGYTF.

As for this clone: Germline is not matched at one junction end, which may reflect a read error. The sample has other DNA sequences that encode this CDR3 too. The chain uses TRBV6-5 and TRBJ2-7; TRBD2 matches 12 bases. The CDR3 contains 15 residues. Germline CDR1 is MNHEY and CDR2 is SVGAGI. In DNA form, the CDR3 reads TGTGCCAGCAGCTACTCCGGGACTAGCGGGTCTGAGCAGTACTTC. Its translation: CASSYSGTSGSEQYF.

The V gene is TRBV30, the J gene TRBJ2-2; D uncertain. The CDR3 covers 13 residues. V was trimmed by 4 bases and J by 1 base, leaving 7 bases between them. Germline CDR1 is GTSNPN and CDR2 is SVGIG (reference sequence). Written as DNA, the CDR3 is TGTGCCTGGAACCCGCAGAACACCGGGGAGCTGTTTTTT. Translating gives CAWNPQNTGELFF.

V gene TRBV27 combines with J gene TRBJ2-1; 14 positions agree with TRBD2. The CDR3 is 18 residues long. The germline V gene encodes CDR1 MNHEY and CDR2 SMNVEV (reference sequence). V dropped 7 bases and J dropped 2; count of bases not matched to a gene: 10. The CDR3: CASTTAGGLAGAYNEQFF. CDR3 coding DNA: TGTGCCAGCACCACCGCAGGGGGACTAGCGGGGGCCTACAATGAGCAGTTCTTC.

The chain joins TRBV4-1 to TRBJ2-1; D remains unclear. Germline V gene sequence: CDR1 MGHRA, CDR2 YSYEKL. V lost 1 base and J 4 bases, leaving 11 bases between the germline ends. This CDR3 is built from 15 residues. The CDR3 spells CASSQGLYGYNEQFF. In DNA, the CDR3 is TGCGCCAGCAGCCAAGGGTTGTATGGTTACAATGAGCAGTTCTTC.

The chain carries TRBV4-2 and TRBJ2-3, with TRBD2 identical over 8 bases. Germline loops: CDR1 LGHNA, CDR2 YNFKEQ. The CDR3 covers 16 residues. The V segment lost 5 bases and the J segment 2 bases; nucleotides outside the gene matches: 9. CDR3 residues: CASSERVAGITDTQYF. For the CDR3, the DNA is TGTGCCAGCAGCGAGAGGGTAGCGGGGATCACAGATACGCAGTATTTT.

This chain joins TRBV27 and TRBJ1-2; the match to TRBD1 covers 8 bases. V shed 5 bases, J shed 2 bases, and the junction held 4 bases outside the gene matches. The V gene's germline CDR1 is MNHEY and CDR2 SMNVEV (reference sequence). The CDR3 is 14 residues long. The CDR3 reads CASSLRQGNYGYTF. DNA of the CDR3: TGTGCCAGCAGTCTAAGACAGGGGAACTATGGCTACACCTTC.

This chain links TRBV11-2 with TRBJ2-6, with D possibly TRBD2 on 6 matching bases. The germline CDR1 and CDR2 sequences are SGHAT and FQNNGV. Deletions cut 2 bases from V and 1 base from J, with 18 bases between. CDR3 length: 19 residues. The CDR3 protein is CASSLRRENAHSGANVLTF. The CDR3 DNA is TGTGCCAGCAGCTTAAGGCGGGAAAACGCCCATTCTGGGGCCAACGTCCTGACTTTC.

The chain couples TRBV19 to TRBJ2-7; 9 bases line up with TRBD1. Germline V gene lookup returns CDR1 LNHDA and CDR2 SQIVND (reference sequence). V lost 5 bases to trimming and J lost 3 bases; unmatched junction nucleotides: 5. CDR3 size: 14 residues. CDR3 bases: TGTGCCAGTAGTCCAGGGACAGGGATCTACGAGCAGTACTTC. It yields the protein CASSPGTGIYEQYF.

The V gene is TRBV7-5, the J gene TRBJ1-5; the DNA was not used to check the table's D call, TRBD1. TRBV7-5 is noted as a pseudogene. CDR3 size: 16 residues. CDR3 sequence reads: CARSCDRLDFYQPQHF. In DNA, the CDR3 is TGTGCCAGAAGCTGTGACAGGTTGGACTTCTACCAGCCCCAGCATTTT.

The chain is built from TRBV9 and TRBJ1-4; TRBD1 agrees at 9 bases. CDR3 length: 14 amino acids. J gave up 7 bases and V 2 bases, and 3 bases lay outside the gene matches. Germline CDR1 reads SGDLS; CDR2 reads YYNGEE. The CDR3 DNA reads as TGTGCCAGCAGCGTGGACAGGGGAGGTGAAAAACTGTTTTTT. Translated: CASSVDRGGEKLFF. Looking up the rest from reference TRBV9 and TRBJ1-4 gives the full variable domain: DSGVTQTPKHLITATGQRVTLRCSPRSGDLSVYWYQQSLDQGLQFLIQYYNGEERAKGNILERFSAQQFPDLHSELNLSSLELGDSALYFCASSVDRGGEKLFFGSGTQLSVL.

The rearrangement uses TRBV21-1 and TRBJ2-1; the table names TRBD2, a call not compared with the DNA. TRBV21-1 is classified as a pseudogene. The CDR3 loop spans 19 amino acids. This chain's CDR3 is CASSSIGLAGGFSYNEQFF. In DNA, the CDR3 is TGTGCCAGCAGCTCTATTGGACTAGCGGGAGGTTTCTCCTACAATGAGCAGTTCTTC.

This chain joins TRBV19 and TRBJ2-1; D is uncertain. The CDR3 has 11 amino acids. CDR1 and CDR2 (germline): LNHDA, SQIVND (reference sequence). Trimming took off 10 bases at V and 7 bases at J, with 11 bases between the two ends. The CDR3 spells CATTDGNEQFF. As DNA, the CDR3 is TGTGCCACCACGGACGGGAATGAGCAGTTCTTC.

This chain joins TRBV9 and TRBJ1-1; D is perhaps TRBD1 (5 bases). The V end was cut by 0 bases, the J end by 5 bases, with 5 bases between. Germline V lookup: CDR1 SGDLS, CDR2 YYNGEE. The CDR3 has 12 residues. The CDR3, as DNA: TGTGCCAGCAGCGTAGAGGGGACTGAAGCTTTCTTT. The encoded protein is CASSVEGTEAFF.

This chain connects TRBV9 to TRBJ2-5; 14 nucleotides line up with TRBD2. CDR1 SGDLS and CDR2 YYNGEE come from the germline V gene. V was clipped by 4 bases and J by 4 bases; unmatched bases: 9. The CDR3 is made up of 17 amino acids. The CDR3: CASSPGTSGSWGETQYF. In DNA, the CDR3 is TGTGCCAGCAGCCCAGGGACTAGCGGGAGTTGGGGAGAGACCCAGTACTTC. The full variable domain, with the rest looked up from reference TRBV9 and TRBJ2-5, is DSGVTQTPKHLITATGQRVTLRCSPRSGDLSVYWYQQSLDQGLQFLIQYYNGEERAKGNILERFSAQQFPDLHSELNLSSLELGDSALYFCASSPGTSGSWGETQYFGPGTRLLVL.

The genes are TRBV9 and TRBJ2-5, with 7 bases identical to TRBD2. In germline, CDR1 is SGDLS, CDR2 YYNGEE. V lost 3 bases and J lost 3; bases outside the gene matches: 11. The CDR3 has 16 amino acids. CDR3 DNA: TGTGCCAGCAGCGAACTAATATCGGGGGGAAAAGAGACCCAGTACTTC. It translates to CASSELISGGKETQYF.

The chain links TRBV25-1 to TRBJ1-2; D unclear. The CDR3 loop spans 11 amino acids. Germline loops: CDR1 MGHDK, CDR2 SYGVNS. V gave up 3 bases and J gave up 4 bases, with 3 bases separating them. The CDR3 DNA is TGTGCCAGCAGTGACGGCTATGGCTACACCTTC. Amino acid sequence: CASSDGYGYTF.

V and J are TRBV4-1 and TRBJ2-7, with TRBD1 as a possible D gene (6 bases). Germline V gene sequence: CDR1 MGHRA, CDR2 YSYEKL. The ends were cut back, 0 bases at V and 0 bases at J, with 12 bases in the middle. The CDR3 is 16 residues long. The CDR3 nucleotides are TGCGCCAGCAGCCAAGATCGAGAACAGGGCTCCTACGAGCAGTACTTC. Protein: CASSQDREQGSYEQYF.

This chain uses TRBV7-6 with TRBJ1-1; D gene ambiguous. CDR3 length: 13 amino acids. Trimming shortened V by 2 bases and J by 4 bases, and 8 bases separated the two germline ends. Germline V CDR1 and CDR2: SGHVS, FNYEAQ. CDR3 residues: CASSLSRVTEAFF. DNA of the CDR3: TGTGCCAGCAGCTTATCTCGGGTCACTGAAGCTTTCTTT.

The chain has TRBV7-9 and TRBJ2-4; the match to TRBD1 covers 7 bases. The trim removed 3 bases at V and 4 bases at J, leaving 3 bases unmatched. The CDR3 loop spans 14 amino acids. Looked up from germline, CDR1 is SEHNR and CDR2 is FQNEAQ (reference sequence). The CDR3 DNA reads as TGTGCCAGCAGCTTGGCGGACAGGAAAAACATTCAGTACTTC. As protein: CASSLADRKNIQYF.

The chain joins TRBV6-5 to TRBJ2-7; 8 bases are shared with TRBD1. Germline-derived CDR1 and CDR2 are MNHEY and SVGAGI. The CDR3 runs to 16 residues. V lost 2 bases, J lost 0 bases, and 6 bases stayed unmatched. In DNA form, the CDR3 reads TGTGCCAGCAGTTACGCCGGGACAGGAGGCTCCTACGAGCAGTACTTC. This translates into CASSYAGTGGSYEQYF.

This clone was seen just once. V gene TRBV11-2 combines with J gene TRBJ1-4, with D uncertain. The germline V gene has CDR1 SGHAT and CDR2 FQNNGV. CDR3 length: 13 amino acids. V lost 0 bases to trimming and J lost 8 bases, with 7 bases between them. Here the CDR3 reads CASSLEVREKLFF. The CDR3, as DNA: TGTGCCAGCAGCTTAGAGGTCCGGGAAAAACTGTTTTTT.

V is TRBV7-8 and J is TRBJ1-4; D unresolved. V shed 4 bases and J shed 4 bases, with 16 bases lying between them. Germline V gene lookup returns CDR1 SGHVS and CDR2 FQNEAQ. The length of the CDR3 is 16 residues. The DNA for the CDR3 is TGTGCCAGCAGCTCGAGGCGGGGATCGGGTAATGAAAAACTGTTTTTT. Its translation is CASSSRRGSGNEKLFF. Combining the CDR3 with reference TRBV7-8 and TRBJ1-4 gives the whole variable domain GAGVSQSPRYKVAKRGQDVALRCDPISGHVSLFWYQQALGQGPEFLTYFQNEAQLDKSGLPSDRFFAERPEGSVSTLKIQRTQQEDSAVYLCASSSRRGSGNEKLFFGSGTQLSVL.

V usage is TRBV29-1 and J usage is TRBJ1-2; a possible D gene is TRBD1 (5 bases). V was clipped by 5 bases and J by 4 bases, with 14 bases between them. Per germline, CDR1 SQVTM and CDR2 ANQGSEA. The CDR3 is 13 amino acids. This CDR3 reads CSVWVAGPYGYTF. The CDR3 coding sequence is TGCAGCGTTTGGGTAGCGGGACCCTATGGCTACACCTTC.

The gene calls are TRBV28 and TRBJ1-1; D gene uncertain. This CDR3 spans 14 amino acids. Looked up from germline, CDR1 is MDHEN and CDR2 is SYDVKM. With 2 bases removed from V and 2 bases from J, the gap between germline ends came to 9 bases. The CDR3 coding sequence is TGTGCCAGCAGTTTAGTACAGCTCAACACTGAAGCTTTCTTT. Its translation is CASSLVQLNTEAFF.

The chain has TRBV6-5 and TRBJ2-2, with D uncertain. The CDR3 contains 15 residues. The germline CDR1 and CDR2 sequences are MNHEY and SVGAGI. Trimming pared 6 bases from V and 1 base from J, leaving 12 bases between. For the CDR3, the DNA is TGTGCCAGCAGGGGAACAGAGCTGAACACCGGGGAGCTGTTTTTT. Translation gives CASRGTELNTGELFF.

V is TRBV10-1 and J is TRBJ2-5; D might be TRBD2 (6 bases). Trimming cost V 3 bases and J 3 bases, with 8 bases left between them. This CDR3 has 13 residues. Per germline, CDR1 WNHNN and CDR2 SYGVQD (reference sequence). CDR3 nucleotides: TGCGCCAGCAGTGAATGGGAGGAAGAGACCCAGTACTTC. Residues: CASSEWEEETQYF.

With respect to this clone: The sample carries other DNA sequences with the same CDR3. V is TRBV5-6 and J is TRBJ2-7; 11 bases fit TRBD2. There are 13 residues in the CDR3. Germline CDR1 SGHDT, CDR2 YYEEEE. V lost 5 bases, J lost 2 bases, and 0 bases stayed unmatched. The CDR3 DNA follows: TGTGCCAGCAGACTAGCGGGGGCCTACGAGCAGTACTTC. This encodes CASRLAGAYEQYF.

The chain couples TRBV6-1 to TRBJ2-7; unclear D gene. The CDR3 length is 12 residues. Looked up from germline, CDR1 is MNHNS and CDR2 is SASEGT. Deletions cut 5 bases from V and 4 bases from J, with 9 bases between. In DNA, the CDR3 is TGTGCCAGCAGTCCTGACCGTTACGAGCAGTACTTC. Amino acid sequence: CASSPDRYEQYF.